These T cell receptor beta chains were read from a single sample in a study of beta chain features in type 1 diabetes. Profiled with immunoSEQ multiplex PCR; TCRdb holds only in-frame clones, not every one. The sample lists around 400,000 clones; over 13% were seen once. Sequencing was performed on naive CD4+ T cells from blood. Source of these receptors: a woman aged 18-29 years in good health. CDR3s include the opening cysteine and the closing phenylalanine or tryptophan. D genes are given only for firm matches. Clone size is shown for a subset of rows, as once, few, many or a class of expanded clone.

v_call,j_call,d_call,clone_size,cdr3_nt,cdr3_aa
TRBV18,TRBJ2-7,TRBD1,-,TGTGCCAGCTCACCACGGACAGGGGACTACGAGCAGTACTTC,CASSPRTGDYEQYF
TRBV2,TRBJ2-1,TRBD2,few,TGTGCCAGCAGTAAACAGGGCGAACGGGAGGGCGATGAGCAGTTCTTC,CASSKQGEREGDEQFF
TRBV7-8,TRBJ1-2,-,-,TGTGCCAGCAGCCCAACTTATGGCTACACCTTC,CASSPTYGYTF
TRBV28,TRBJ2-1,TRBD2,-,TGTGCCAGCAGTTTCCTGACTAGCGGTAACAATGAGCAGTTCTTC,CASSFLTSGNNEQFF
TRBV10-3,TRBJ2-1,TRBD2,few,TGTGCCATCACGGGACTAGGAAATGAGCAGTTCTTC,CAITGLGNEQFF
TRBV29-1,TRBJ2-5,TRBD2,few,TGCAGCGTCTCCCCCACTAGCGGGAGTGAGACCCAGTACTTC,CSVSPTSGSETQYF
TRBV9,TRBJ2-1,TRBD2,-,TGTGCCAGCAGCTCACTAGCGAATGAGCAGTTCTTC,CASSSLANEQFF
TRBV9,TRBJ2-7,TRBD2,few,TGTGCCAGCAGCGAAGCGGGAGGAACGTACGAGCAGTACTTC,CASSEAGGTYEQYF
TRBV5-4,TRBJ2-7,TRBD2,-,TGTGCCAGCTCCTCCGGGACTAGCGGGATCTCCTACGAGCAGTACTTC,CASSSGTSGISYEQYF
TRBV15,TRBJ1-5,-,-,TGTGCCACAACTCCTAGCAAAGGATATAGCAATCAGCCCCAGCATTTT,CATTPSKGYSNQPQHF
TRBV15,TRBJ1-5,-,-,TGTGCCACCAGCACGCTCCGTGAGGAACAGCCCCAGCATTTT,CATSTLREEQPQHF
TRBV30,TRBJ2-2,TRBD2,few,TGTGCCTGGAGAGGGACTAGCTATTACGGGGAGCTGTTTTTT,CAWRGTSYYGELFF
TRBV20-1,TRBJ2-5,-,-,TGCACCGTCAAGGGGAAGACCCAGTACTTC,CTVKGKTQYF
TRBV6-5,TRBJ1-1,-,-,TGTGCCAGCACCACGGGGTCCAACACTGAAGCTTTCTTT,CASTTGSNTEAFF
TRBV6-6,TRBJ2-7,TRBD2,-,TGTGCCACCACTGTCGGGACTAGCGGCGAGCAGTACTTC,CATTVGTSGEQYF
TRBV2,TRBJ1-5,TRBD1,few,TGTGCCAGCAGTCAGGACAGGGTTGGCGAGCAGCCCCAGCATTTT,CASSQDRVGEQPQHF
TRBV2,TRBJ1-2,-,-,TGTGCCAGCAGTCAACAACAGGATGGCTACACCTTC,CASSQQQDGYTF
TRBV7-9,TRBJ2-5,-,few,TGTGCCAGCAGCTTTCTTCCCAGCAGGGACTACCAAGAGACCCAGTACTTC,CASSFLPSRDYQETQYF
TRBV7-2,TRBJ2-1,TRBD2,-,TGTGCCAGCAGCACCGGGACTAGCCGCTACAATGAGCAGTTCTTC,CASSTGTSRYNEQFF
TRBV9,TRBJ1-5,TRBD1,few,TGTGCCAGCAGCGTAGGGATAGGGGCAGGGGGGTCTCAGCCCCAGCATTTT,CASSVGIGAGGSQPQHF
TRBV27,TRBJ1-2,TRBD1,-,TGTGCCAGCAGCCTCGGACAGGGCCGCTATGGCTACACCTTC,CASSLGQGRYGYTF
TRBV28,TRBJ2-7,-,few,TGTGCCAGCAGTTCCGGGTCGCCGCGGGAGTACTTC,CASSSGSPREYF
TRBV7-3,TRBJ2-1,-,once,TGTGCCAGCAGCTATACGACAGCTGAGCAGTTCTTC,CASSYTTAEQFF
TRBV18,TRBJ1-1,-,-,TGTGCCAGCTCACCGTTGGGGTCGGGGATGAACACTGAAGCTTTCTTT,CASSPLGSGMNTEAFF
TRBV30,TRBJ1-1,-,few,TGTGCCTGGAAACAGGGAATCCCTGAAGCTTTCTTT,CAWKQGIPEAFF
TRBV30,TRBJ2-1,TRBD2,-,TGTGCCTGGAGTGTACGGGCTAGCGGGAGTATCGACAATGAGCAGTTCTTC,CAWSVRASGSIDNEQFF
TRBV11-2,TRBJ2-1,-,-,TGTGCCAGCAGCCCCAGGACAGTCCTCAATGAGCAGTTCTTC,CASSPRTVLNEQFF
TRBV5-1,TRBJ2-7,TRBD2,-,TGCGCCAGCAGCTATAGCGGGAAGGTCTACGAGCAGTACTTC,CASSYSGKVYEQYF
TRBV29-1,TRBJ2-1,-,-,TGCAGCGTTGGTAACAATGAGCAGTTCTTC,CSVGNNEQFF
TRBV6-6,TRBJ2-7,TRBD1,-,TGTGCCAGCAGATCGGGACAGGGGGCCTACGAGCAGTACTTC,CASRSGQGAYEQYF
TRBV29-1,TRBJ2-3,-,few,TGCAGCGTTCGGTCCCAGGCATCGCCCCCAGATACGCAGTATTTT,CSVRSQASPPDTQYF
TRBV30,TRBJ2-5,TRBD1,-,TGTGCCCGACAGGGCGGAGAGACCCAGTACTTC,CARQGGETQYF
TRBV7-3,TRBJ2-5,-,-,TGTGCCAGCGGCGGGGTCGCTCTGGAGACCCAGTACTTC,CASGGVALETQYF
TRBV28,TRBJ2-5,TRBD1,few,TGTGCCAGCAGTTTGGGACAGCCGTACCAAGAGACCCAGTACTTC,CASSLGQPYQETQYF
TRBV28,TRBJ2-7,TRBD2,-,TGTGCCAGCAGTTTATACGGCGGGAGTCCCGACGAGCAGTACTTC,CASSLYGGSPDEQYF
TRBV27,TRBJ2-3,TRBD2,few,TGTGCCAGCAGTTTAAAGGGACTAGTACTTTACACAGATACGCAGTATTTT,CASSLKGLVLYTDTQYF
TRBV27,TRBJ2-6,-,few,TGTGCCAGCAGACCGTATACAGGACGCTCTGGGGCCAACGTCCTGACTTTC,CASRPYTGRSGANVLTF
TRBV6-5,TRBJ2-6,-,-,TGTGCCAGCACGGTTTCCTCTGGGGCCAACGTCCTGACTTTC,CASTVSSGANVLTF
TRBV6-1,TRBJ2-7,-,few,TGTGCCAGCACTACCCAGCGGCCCTACGAGCAGTACTTC,CASTTQRPYEQYF
TRBV27,TRBJ2-7,TRBD2,-,TGTGCCAGCAGTTTCCTAGCGGGGGCCTACGAGCAGTACTTC,CASSFLAGAYEQYF
TRBV28,TRBJ2-7,-,-,TGTGCCAGCAGTAAGGGACACTCCTACGAGCAGTACTTC,CASSKGHSYEQYF
TRBV27,TRBJ2-7,-,-,TGTGCCAGCAGTTTTCTGGGGGCCGAGCAGTACTTC,CASSFLGAEQYF
TRBV19,TRBJ2-3,-,few,TGTGCCAGTAGTCCTGGGCCGGATACGCAGTATTTT,CASSPGPDTQYF
TRBV30,TRBJ2-5,-,few,TGTGCCTGGAGTGTCGGAGAGACCCAGTACTTC,CAWSVGETQYF
TRBV7-9,TRBJ2-7,-,-,TGTGCCAGCAGCTCTGCGGGGACAGCATACGAGCAGTACTTC,CASSSAGTAYEQYF
TRBV2,TRBJ1-5,-,-,TGTGCCAGCAGTAAACAGGAGAATCAGCCCCAGCATTTT,CASSKQENQPQHF
TRBV2,TRBJ2-2,TRBD2,few,TGTGCCAGCAGTGAATTTCGGCTAGCGGGAGGCGGGGAGCTGTTTTTT,CASSEFRLAGGGELFF
TRBV5-6,TRBJ2-7,TRBD1,-,TGTGCCAGCAGCTTGCCGGGACAGTGGTACGAGCAGTACTTC,CASSLPGQWYEQYF
TRBV6-6,TRBJ2-1,-,-,TGTGCCAGCAGTTACTCGCGACAGGCCGACAATGAGCAGTTCTTC,CASSYSRQADNEQFF
TRBV28,TRBJ2-5,TRBD1,-,TGTGCCAGCAGTATGCCCTGGACAGGCCTACAAGAGACCCAGTACTTC,CASSMPWTGLQETQYF
TRBV7-2,TRBJ2-7,TRBD1,few,TGTGCCAGCAGCTTACGAGGCGGGACAGGTCTCTACGAGCAGTACTTC,CASSLRGGTGLYEQYF